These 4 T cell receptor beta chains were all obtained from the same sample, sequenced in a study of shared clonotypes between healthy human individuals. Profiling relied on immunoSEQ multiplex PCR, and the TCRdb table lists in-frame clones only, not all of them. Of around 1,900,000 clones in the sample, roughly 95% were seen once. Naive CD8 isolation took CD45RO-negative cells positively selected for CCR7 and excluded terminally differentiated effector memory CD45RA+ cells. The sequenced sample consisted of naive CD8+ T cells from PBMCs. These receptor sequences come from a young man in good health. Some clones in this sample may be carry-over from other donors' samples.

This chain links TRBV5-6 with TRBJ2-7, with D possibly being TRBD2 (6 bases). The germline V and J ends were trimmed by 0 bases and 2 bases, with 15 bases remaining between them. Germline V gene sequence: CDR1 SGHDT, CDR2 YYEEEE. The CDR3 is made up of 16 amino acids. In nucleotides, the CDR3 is TGTGCCAGCAGCTTGGAGCGACAGCTAGCGACCTACGAGCAGTACTTC. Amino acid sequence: CASSLERQLATYEQYF.

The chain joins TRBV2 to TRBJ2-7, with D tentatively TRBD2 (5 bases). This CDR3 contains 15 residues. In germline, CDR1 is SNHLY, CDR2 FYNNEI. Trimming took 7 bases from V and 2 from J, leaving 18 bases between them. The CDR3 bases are TGTGCCAGCAACCTAGGGCGGACGGGAACCTACGAGCAGTACTTC. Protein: CASNLGRTGTYEQYF.

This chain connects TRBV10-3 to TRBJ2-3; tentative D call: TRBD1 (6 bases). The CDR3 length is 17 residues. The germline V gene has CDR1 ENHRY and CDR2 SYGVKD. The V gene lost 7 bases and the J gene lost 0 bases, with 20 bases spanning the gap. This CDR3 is CAITRTESFTSTDTQYF. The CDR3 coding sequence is TGTGCCATCACACGGACAGAATCTTTTACTAGCACAGATACGCAGTATTTT.

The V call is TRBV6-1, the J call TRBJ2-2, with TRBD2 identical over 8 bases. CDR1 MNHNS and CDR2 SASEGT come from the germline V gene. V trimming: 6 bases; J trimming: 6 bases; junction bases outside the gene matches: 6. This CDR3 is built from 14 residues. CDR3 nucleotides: TGTGCCAGCAGGACCCCGGGACTAGCCGGGGAGCTGTTTTTT. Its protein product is CASRTPGLAGELFF.